This TCR beta chain was recorded in a study of neurological immune-mediated disorders. Study findings and constraints: Across subjects, expanded clones had no CDR3 amino acid sequences in common, pointing to private repertoires in all groups.

This clonotype ranks as medium-sized (0.01 to 0.1%). Its target is not known. Use was made of about 920,000 CD4+ or CD8+ T cells in sorted libraries. From 15-18 subjects, each sequencing run yielded over 180 million TCR-beta sequences. Via MiXCR, TCRdb re-called the 5' RACE reads, giving one row per CDR3 protein. Of 20,000 to 25,000 distinct CDR3 sequences detected, 6.2% appear once; the ten largest clones hold 45%. The V and J ends lost 2 bases and 3 bases respectively, with 16 bases between them. CDR3 length: 16 amino acids. Germline values: CDR1 MNHEY, CDR2 SMNVEV (reference sequence). Sequenced material: CD8+ T cells from blood. V is TRBV27 and J is TRBJ1-2; maybe TRBD1 (6 bases). The TCR comes from a man younger than 35 in good health. The CDR3: CASSLTGGGIYYGYTF. In nucleotides, the CDR3 is TGTGCCAGCAGTTTAACAGGAGGGGGGATTTACTATGGCTACACCTTC.